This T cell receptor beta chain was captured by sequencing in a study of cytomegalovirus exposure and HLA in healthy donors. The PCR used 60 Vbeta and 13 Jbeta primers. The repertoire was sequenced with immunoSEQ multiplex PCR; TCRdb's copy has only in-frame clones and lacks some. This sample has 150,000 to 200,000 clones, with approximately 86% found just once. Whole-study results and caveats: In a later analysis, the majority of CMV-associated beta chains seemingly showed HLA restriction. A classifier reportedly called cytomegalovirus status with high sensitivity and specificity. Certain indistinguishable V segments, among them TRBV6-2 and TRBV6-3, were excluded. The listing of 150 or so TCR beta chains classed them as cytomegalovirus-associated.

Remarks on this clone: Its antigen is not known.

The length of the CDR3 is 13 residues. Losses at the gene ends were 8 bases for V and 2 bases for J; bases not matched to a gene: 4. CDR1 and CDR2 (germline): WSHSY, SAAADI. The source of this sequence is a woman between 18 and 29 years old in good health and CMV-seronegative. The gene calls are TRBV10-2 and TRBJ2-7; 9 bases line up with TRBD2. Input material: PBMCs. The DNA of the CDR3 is TGCGCCAGCGGCCTAGCGGGGCCCTACGAGCAGTACTTC. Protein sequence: CASGLAGPYEQYF.